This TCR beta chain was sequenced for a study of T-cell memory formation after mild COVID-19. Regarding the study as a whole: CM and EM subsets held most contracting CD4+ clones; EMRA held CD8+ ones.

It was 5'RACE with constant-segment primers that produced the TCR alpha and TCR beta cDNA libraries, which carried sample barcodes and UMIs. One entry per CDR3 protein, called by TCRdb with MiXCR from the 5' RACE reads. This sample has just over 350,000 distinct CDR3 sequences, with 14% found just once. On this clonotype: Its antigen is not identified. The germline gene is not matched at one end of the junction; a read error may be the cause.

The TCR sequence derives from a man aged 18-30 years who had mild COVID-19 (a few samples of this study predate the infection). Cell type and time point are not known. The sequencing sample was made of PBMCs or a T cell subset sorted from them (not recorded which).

Here the CDR3 reads CARSQERGDTQYF. For the CDR3, the DNA is TGTGCCAGAAGCCAAGAGCGGGGAGATACGCAGTATTTT. The chain carries TRBV14 and TRBJ2-3; TRBD2 agrees at 7 bases. Germline V lookup: CDR1 SGHDN, CDR2 FVKESK. This CDR3 region has 13 residues.